This T cell receptor beta chain derives from a study of cytomegalovirus exposure and HLA in healthy donors. Study-level findings and limits: The CMV antigen specificity of three CMV-associated chains was confirmed through in vitro analysis.

This PCR relied on a set of 60 Vbeta primers and 13 Jbeta primers. Profiled with immunoSEQ multiplex PCR; TCRdb holds only in-frame clones, not every one. The data show roughly 200,000 clones, over 65% seen once. Worth noting for this clone: The antigen is undetermined.

Germline loops: CDR1 MNHNS, CDR2 SASEGT. The V end lost 2 bases, the J end lost 4 bases, and 9 bases lay between the germline ends. The CDR3 totals 14 residues. This rearrangement joins TRBV6-1 to TRBJ1-5; no clear D gene. This TCR came from a man aged 40-49 years in good health and CMV-seropositive. Sequencing used PBMCs. The CDR3 DNA is TGTGCCAGCAGTGAATTCACAGAGAATCAGCCCCAGCATTTT. It yields the protein CASSEFTENQPQHF.